This TCR beta chain was retrieved from a study of prognosis after radiotherapy for stage I lung cancer. At the level of the study: Patients with tumors diagnosed as squamous cell carcinoma numbered over five, and those with adenocarcinoma fewer than 15.

This clonotype occurred many times. Its antigen remains unidentified. Multiplex PCR, run in two rounds, amplified TCR beta CDR3 from genomic DNA. The use of primers specific to each TRBV and TRBJ gene characterized first-round PCR. TCRdb re-analysed the multiplex PCR reads in MiXCR, keeping a single row per CDR3 protein. The repertoire holds roughly 30,000 distinct CDR3 sequences, with roughly a third as singletons. Study-level findings and limits: The study found lower Shannon entropy after stereotactic body radiation therapy in patients who developed distant metastases.

The ends were cut back, 2 bases at V and 4 bases at J, with 12 bases in the middle. The CDR3 is 15 residues long. From germline, CDR1 is MGHRA and CDR2 YSYEKL. The receptor comes from a donor over 45 with non-small cell lung cancer. The sample was PBMCs, taken before or after stereotactic body radiation therapy (not recorded which). The chain carries TRBV4-1 and TRBJ2-1; tentative D call: TRBD2 (7 bases). The CDR3 DNA is TGCGCCAGCAGCCAACCAGGGGACTATTACAATGAGCAGTTCTTC. Translated: CASSQPGDYYNEQFF.